This is a list of T cell receptor beta chains from one sample in a study of glioma-infiltrating T cells after dendritic cell vaccination. Here immunoSEQ multiplex PCR was the method, and the copy in TCRdb shows in-frame clones only, minus some. The repertoire holds fewer than 45,000 clones, with about 80% as singletons. Material: blood, obtained before dendritic cell vaccination. The receptors here all came from a human donor with glioblastoma. Each CDR3 is given with its conserved first and last residue. The order of the fields is CDR3 DNA, CDR3 protein, D gene, V gene, J gene, clone size, CDR3 length. A D gene is named only where the DNA matches it firmly. Rows may omit the clone size; those that give it use once, few, many or a size class.

DNA: TGCGCCAGCAGCCAAGAGCGGGCAGGAGGGCATGGCTACACCTTC
CDR3: CASSQERAGGHGYTF
D: .
V: TRBV4-3
J: TRBJ1-2
size: .
length: 15

DNA: TGCGCCAGCAGCCAAGAATTGGGGCAGGTTGGAGAGACCCAGTACTTC
CDR3: CASSQELGQVGETQYF
D: .
V: TRBV4-3
J: TRBJ2-5
size: .
length: 16

DNA: TGCGCCAGCAGGTTAGCGGGGGCTTACACAGATACGCAGTATTTT
CDR3: CASRLAGAYTDTQYF
D: TRBD2
V: TRBV5-1
J: TRBJ2-3
size: .
length: 15

DNA: TGTGCCAGCAGCTTAGGGGCGGGGGGGCTAGAGACCCAGTACTTC
CDR3: CASSLGAGGLETQYF
D: TRBD2
V: TRBV7-2
J: TRBJ2-5
size: few
length: 15

DNA: TGTGCCAGCAGCCCGACCGGGACAGGGTTTGGTGGCTACACCTTC
CDR3: CASSPTGTGFGGYTF
D: TRBD1
V: TRBV7-2
J: TRBJ1-2
size: few
length: 15

DNA: TGCGCCAGCAGCGCAAGGGACAGCTCCTACGAGCAGTACTTC
CDR3: CASSARDSSYEQYF
D: TRBD1
V: TRBV5-1
J: TRBJ2-7
size: once
length: 14

DNA: TGTGCCAGCAGTTACCGGCAGGGCCGCTCACCCCTCCACTTT
CDR3: CASSYRQGRSPLHF
D: .
V: TRBV6-5
J: TRBJ1-6
size: .
length: 14

DNA: TGCGCCAGTTCTAGCGGATACACAGATACGCAGTATTTT
CDR3: CASSSGYTDTQYF
D: TRBD2
V: TRBV10-1
J: TRBJ2-3
size: .
length: 13

DNA: TGTGCCAGCAGGGGATTAGCGGTTCACGAGACCCAGTACTTC
CDR3: CASRGLAVHETQYF
D: .
V: TRBV25-1
J: TRBJ2-5
size: once
length: 14

DNA: TGTGCCAGCAGCTTGAGAGGGTCCCTTAGCTCCTACGAGCAGTACTTC
CDR3: CASSLRGSLSSYEQYF
D: .
V: TRBV7-8
J: TRBJ2-7
size: .
length: 16

DNA: TGTGCCAGCAGCTCGCAGATGACAGGGGACCAGGGCACAGATACGCAGTATTTT
CDR3: CASSSQMTGDQGTDTQYF
D: TRBD1
V: TRBV4-2
J: TRBJ2-3
size: .
length: 18

DNA: TGTGCCAGCAGGAGGACCAGGGTCCTGAATCAGCCCCAGCATTTT
CDR3: CASRRTRVLNQPQHF
D: .
V: TRBV6-6
J: TRBJ1-5
size: .
length: 15

DNA: TGTGCCAGCAGCTTAGCGCTGAGCTCCTACGAGCAGTACTTC
CDR3: CASSLALSSYEQYF
D: .
V: TRBV7-2
J: TRBJ2-7
size: .
length: 14

DNA: TGTGCCTGGAACGCGGGGGCAGAGATTAATTCACCCCTCCACTTT
CDR3: CAWNAGAEINSPLHF
D: .
V: TRBV30
J: TRBJ1-6
size: .
length: 15

DNA: TGTGCCAGCAGCAAAGGTTTTCGGCAAGAGACCCAGTACTTC
CDR3: CASSKGFRQETQYF
D: .
V: TRBV21-1
J: TRBJ2-5
size: .
length: 14

DNA: TGCGCCAGCAGCCAAGAAAGAGGCAGGGGTTATGGCTACACCTTC
CDR3: CASSQERGRGYGYTF
D: .
V: TRBV4-3
J: TRBJ1-2
size: .
length: 15

DNA: TGTGCCAGCAGCCGACCTGAGCCGGGACAGGGTGCCTATGGCTACACCTTC
CDR3: CASSRPEPGQGAYGYTF
D: TRBD1
V: TRBV11-1
J: TRBJ1-2
size: few
length: 17

DNA: TGTGCCAGCACTCCCCTCGGAGGCACAAAAACTAACTATGGCTACACCTTC
CDR3: CASTPLGGTKTNYGYTF
D: .
V: TRBV5-4
J: TRBJ1-2
size: .
length: 17

DNA: TGTGCCAGCACTCGTACAGGCGGTGGAAACACCATATATTTT
CDR3: CASTRTGGGNTIYF
D: .
V: TRBV6-5
J: TRBJ1-3
size: .
length: 14

DNA: TGTGCCAGCAGCTTAACGGGGGGGCCGGTTGAGCAGTACTTC
CDR3: CASSLTGGPVEQYF
D: TRBD2
V: TRBV7-2
J: TRBJ2-7
size: .
length: 14

DNA: TGTGCCAGTAGAGACAGAGCAGCCTACGAGCAGTACTTC
CDR3: CASRDRAAYEQYF
D: .
V: TRBV19
J: TRBJ2-7
size: .
length: 13

DNA: TGTGCCTGGGGCTCCGGGTCCTACGAGCAGTACTTC
CDR3: CAWGSGSYEQYF
D: .
V: TRBV30
J: TRBJ2-7
size: .
length: 12

DNA: TGTGCCAGCAGTTCTGGGGGCCCACTTCAGCCCCAGCATTTT
CDR3: CASSSGGPLQPQHF
D: .
V: TRBV27
J: TRBJ1-5
size: .
length: 14

DNA: TGTGCCAGCAGCGTAGAAGGGGGCGGGGCCACAGATACGCAGTATTTT
CDR3: CASSVEGGGATDTQYF
D: .
V: TRBV9
J: TRBJ2-3
size: .
length: 16

DNA: TGTGCCAGCAAGGTCTGGGCCTCCAGTGGGGAGACCCAGTACTTC
CDR3: CASKVWASSGETQYF
D: .
V: TRBV5-6
J: TRBJ2-5
size: .
length: 15

DNA: TGTGCCAGCAGCTTAAGTCCGGGGGAGCAGTACTTC
CDR3: CASSLSPGEQYF
D: .
V: TRBV7-9
J: TRBJ2-7
size: .
length: 12

DNA: TGTGCCAGCAGGCCTACAGGGGAGGATGGCTACACCTTC
CDR3: CASRPTGEDGYTF
D: TRBD1
V: TRBV28
J: TRBJ1-2
size: .
length: 13